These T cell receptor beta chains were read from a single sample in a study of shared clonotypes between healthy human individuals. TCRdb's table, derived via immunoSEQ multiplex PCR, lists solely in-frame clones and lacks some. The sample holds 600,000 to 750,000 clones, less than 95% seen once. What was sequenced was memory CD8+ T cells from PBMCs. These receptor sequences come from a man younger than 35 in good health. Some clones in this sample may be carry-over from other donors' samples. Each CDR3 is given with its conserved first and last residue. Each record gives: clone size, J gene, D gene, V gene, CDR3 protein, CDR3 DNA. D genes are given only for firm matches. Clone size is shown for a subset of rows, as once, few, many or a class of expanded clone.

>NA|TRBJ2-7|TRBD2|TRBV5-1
CASSLSTGGSYEQYF
TGCGCCAGCAGCTTGAGCACCGGGGGGTCCTACGAGCAGTACTTC
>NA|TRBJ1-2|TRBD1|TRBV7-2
CASSADRGLSYGYTF
TGTGCCAGCAGCGCGGACAGGGGGCTTAGCTATGGCTACACCTTC
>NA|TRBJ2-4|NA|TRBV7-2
CASSRSGWRDIQYF
TGTGCCAGCAGCCGCAGTGGGTGGCGGGACATTCAGTACTTC
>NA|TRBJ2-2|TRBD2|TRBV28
CASSLGLENTGELFF
TGTGCCAGCAGCTTAGGACTAGAGAACACCGGGGAGCTGTTTTTT
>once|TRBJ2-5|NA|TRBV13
CASSPGPGDTETQYF
TGTGCCAGCAGCCCCGGCCCGGGGGATACAGAGACCCAGTACTTC
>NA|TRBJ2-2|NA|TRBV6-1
CAISETERPANTGELFF
TGTGCCATCAGTGAGACCGAGCGCCCCGCGAACACCGGGGAGCTGTTTTTT
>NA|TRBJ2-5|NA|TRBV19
CASSSLTTQETQYF
TGTGCCAGTAGTAGCCTGACTACCCAAGAGACCCAGTACTTC
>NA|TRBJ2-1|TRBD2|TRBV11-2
CASSSVTSGRGEQFF
TGTGCCAGCAGCTCTGTCACTAGCGGGAGAGGTGAGCAGTTCTTC
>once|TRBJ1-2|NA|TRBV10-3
CATASGEDGYTF
TGTGCCACAGCCTCGGGGGAGGATGGCTACACCTTC
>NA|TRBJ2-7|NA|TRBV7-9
CASSVTSSGYGEQYF
TGTGCCAGCAGCGTCACATCCTCAGGGTACGGCGAGCAGTACTTC
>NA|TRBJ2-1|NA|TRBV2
CASSDEIRNEQFF
TGTGCCAGCAGTGATGAGATCCGCAATGAGCAGTTCTTC
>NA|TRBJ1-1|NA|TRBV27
CASSPITLTGFRTEAFF
TGTGCCAGCAGTCCAATAACTTTAACAGGGTTTAGGACTGAAGCTTTCTTT
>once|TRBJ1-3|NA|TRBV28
CASSYGTWLLSSGNTIYF
TGTGCCAGCAGTTATGGGACATGGTTGCTGAGCTCTGGAAACACCATATATTTT
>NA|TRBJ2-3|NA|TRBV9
CASSARGEGTDTQYF
TGTGCCAGCAGCGCCCGCGGCGAGGGCACAGATACGCAGTATTTT
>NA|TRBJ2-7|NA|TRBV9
CASSVRGGGVYEQYF
TGTGCCAGCAGCGTACGGGGAGGGGGCGTCTACGAGCAGTACTTC
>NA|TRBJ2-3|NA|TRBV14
CASTQGQAGTDTQYF
TGTGCCAGCACCCAGGGGCAGGCGGGCACAGATACGCAGTATTTT
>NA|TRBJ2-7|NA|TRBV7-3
CASSWGLSYEQYF
TGTGCCAGCAGCTGGGGACTTTCCTACGAGCAGTACTTC
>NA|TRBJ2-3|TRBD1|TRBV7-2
CASSPRQGSTDTQYF
TGTGCCAGCAGCCCCAGACAGGGGAGCACAGATACGCAGTATTTT
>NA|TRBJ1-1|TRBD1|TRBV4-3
CASRSDGTGGRRTEAFF
TGCGCCAGCCGATCCGATGGGACAGGGGGGCGACGGACTGAAGCTTTCTTT
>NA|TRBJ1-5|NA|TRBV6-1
CASRQFGNQPQHF
TGTGCCAGCAGGCAGTTTGGCAATCAGCCCCAGCATTTT
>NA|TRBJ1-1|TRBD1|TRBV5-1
CASSLAQGATEAFF
TGCGCCAGCAGCTTGGCCCAGGGGGCCACTGAAGCTTTCTTT
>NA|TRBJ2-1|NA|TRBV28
CASSLDSGYNEQFF
TGTGCCAGCAGTCTCGATTCAGGGTACAATGAGCAGTTCTTC
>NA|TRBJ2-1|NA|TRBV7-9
CASSTNRPRDFSSYNEQFF
TGTGCCAGCAGTACCAACCGCCCCCGGGACTTCAGCTCCTACAATGAGCAGTTCTTC
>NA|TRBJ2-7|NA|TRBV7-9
CASSTPSQGYEQYF
TGTGCCAGCAGCACCCCCTCACAAGGCTACGAGCAGTACTTC
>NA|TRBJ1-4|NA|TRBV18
CASSLTRGEKLFF
TGTGCCAGCTCCCTCACCCGGGGCGAAAAACTGTTTTTT
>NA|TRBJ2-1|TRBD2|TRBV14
CASSAAGNRGGRIDEQFF
TGTGCCAGCAGCGCCGCCGGCAACCGAGGCGGGAGGATCGATGAGCAGTTCTTC
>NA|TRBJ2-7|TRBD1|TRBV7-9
CASSPGTAYYEQYF
TGTGCCAGCAGCCCCGGGACAGCTTACTACGAGCAGTACTTC
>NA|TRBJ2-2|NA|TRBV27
CASSPKTGELFF
TGTGCCAGCAGTCCTAAAACCGGGGAGCTGTTTTTT
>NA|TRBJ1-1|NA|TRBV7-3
CASSLNSNTEAFF
TGTGCCAGCAGCTTAAACTCGAACACTGAAGCTTTCTTT
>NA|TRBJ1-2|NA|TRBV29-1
CSVDRGLYGYTF
TGCAGCGTTGACAGGGGTCTCTATGGCTACACCTTC
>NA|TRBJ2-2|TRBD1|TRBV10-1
CASSGQGGGELFF
TGCGCCAGCAGCGGACAGGGAGGCGGGGAGCTGTTTTTT
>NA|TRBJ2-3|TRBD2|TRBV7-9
CASSPIKGLAAFGVDTQYF
TGTGCCAGCAGCCCGATAAAAGGGCTAGCGGCCTTCGGGGTAGATACGCAGTATTTT
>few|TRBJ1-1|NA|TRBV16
CASTKGWGTEAFF
TGTGCCAGCACCAAAGGGTGGGGGACTGAAGCTTTCTTT
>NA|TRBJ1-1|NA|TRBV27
CASSLSVGYTEAFF
TGTGCCAGCAGTTTGTCCGTGGGGTACACTGAAGCTTTCTTT
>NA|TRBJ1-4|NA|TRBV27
CASSELYNEKLFF
TGTGCCAGCAGTGAACTCTATAATGAAAAACTGTTTTTT
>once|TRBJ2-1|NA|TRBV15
CATSPPLAAREQFF
TGTGCCACCAGCCCTCCTCTGGCAGCCAGGGAGCAGTTCTTC
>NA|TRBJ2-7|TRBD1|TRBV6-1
CASSERTGSLYEQYF
TGTGCCAGCAGTGAACGGACAGGAAGTTTGTACGAGCAGTACTTC
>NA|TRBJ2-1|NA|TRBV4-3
CASSPAPGGKTYNEQFF
TGCGCCAGCAGCCCCGCACCTGGCGGAAAAACCTACAATGAGCAGTTCTTC
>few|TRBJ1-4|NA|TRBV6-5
CASRAPEKLFF
TGTGCCAGCCGTGCGCCTGAAAAACTGTTTTTT
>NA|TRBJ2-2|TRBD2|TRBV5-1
CASSLVAGAATGELFF
TGCGCCAGCAGCTTGGTAGCGGGAGCGGCCACCGGGGAGCTGTTTTTT
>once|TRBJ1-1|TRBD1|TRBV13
CASSPPPGQGSPGTEAFF
TGTGCCAGCAGCCCCCCCCCGGGACAGGGTAGTCCGGGAACTGAAGCTTTCTTT
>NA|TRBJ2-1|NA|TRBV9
CASSVDRGHNEQFF
TGTGCCAGCAGCGTAGACCGCGGACACAATGAGCAGTTCTTC
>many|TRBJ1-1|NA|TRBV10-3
CAISEPTVPNTEAFF
TGTGCCATCAGTGAGCCGACCGTTCCTAACACTGAAGCTTTCTTT
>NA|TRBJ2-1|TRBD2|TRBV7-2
CASSAGLAESQFF
TGTGCCAGCAGCGCCGGACTAGCGGAGTCGCAGTTCTTC
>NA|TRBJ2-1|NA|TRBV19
CASSIARNSYNEQFF
TGTGCCAGTAGTATAGCGCGTAACTCCTACAATGAGCAGTTCTTC